The 17 T cell receptor beta chains listed next were all sequenced from one sample in a study of siplizumab effects on memory and regulatory T cells. The repertoire was sequenced with immunoSEQ multiplex PCR; TCRdb's copy has only in-frame clones and lacks some. The profile shows 65,000 to 85,000 clones, approximately 93% of them singletons. The sequenced sample was CD8+ T cells sorted from blood. These TCRs come from a human donor in good health.

V and J are TRBV19 and TRBJ1-1, with D maybe TRBD1 (6 bases). Germline-derived CDR1 and CDR2 are LNHDA and SQIVND (reference sequence). The V end lost 6 bases, the J end lost 0 bases, and 14 bases lay between the germline ends. CDR3 size: 15 residues. The CDR3 loop is CASSTPGGLNTEAFF. DNA of the CDR3: TGTGCCAGTAGCACCCCTGGGGGCTTGAACACTGAAGCTTTCTTT. The variable domain in full, completed from reference TRBV19 and TRBJ1-1, reads DGGITQSPKYLFRKEGQNVTLSCEQNLNHDAMYWYRQDPGQGLRLIYYSQIVNDFQKGDIAEGYSVSREKKESFPLTVTSAQKNPTAFYLCASSTPGGLNTEAFFGQGTRLTVV.

The chain joins TRBV5-1 to TRBJ2-3; D is ambiguous. Trimming cost V 0 bases and J 3 bases, with 2 bases left between them. Germline lookup yields CDR1 SGHRS and CDR2 YFSETQ. This CDR3 comprises 12 residues. CDR3 amino acids: CASSLVTDTQYF. The CDR3 DNA reads TGCGCCAGCAGCTTGGTAACAGATACGCAGTATTTT.

The rearrangement uses TRBV27 and TRBJ2-1; D gene ambiguous. This CDR3 region has 13 residues. The germline V gene encodes CDR1 MNHEY and CDR2 SMNVEV (reference sequence). Deletions cut 0 bases from V and 12 bases from J, with 12 bases between. The CDR3 bases are TGTGCCAGCAGTTTATCGTCAACTGGCGGGCAGTTCTTC. Translated, it gives CASSLSSTGGQFF.

Only a few counts were recorded for this clone. The rearrangement joins TRBV5-5 to TRBJ1-1; D gene ambiguous. CDR1 SGHKS and CDR2 YYEKEE come from the germline V gene (reference sequence). CDR3 length: 14 amino acids. Trimming removed 5 bases from V and 0 bases from J, with 11 bases in between. CDR3 residues: CASRVVWLNTEAFF. CDR3 coding DNA: TGTGCCAGCAGGGTCGTATGGCTGAACACTGAAGCTTTCTTT.

The V call is TRBV6-5, the J call TRBJ1-1, with D tentatively TRBD1 (5 bases). Germline lookup yields CDR1 MNHEY and CDR2 SVGAGI. This CDR3 region has 15 residues. The V end was cut by 5 bases, the J end by 0 bases, with 13 bases between. CDR3 sequence: CASSPPAGLNTEAFF. CDR3 sequence (DNA): TGTGCCAGCAGTCCCCCAGCAGGGTTGAACACTGAAGCTTTCTTT.

V gene TRBV7-9 combines with J gene TRBJ2-3, with 7 bases fitting TRBD1. The CDR3 consists of 15 residues. With 8 bases clipped from V and 1 base from J, the junction kept 9 bases outside the gene matches. Germline loops: CDR1 SEHNR, CDR2 FQNEAQ (reference sequence). The CDR3 loop reads CASLGDRARTDTQYF. The CDR3 nucleotides are TGTGCCAGCCTCGGAGACAGGGCTCGCACAGATACGCAGTATTTT.

The V call is TRBV19, the J call TRBJ1-4; 7 bases are a match to TRBD1. Germline CDR1 is LNHDA and CDR2 is SQIVND (reference sequence). The CDR3 covers 14 residues. The V gene end was trimmed by 7 bases and the J gene end by 10 bases; junction bases not matched to a gene: 12. CDR3 sequence: CASNPGQWEGKLFF. The CDR3 region has the DNA TGTGCCAGTAACCCGGGACAGTGGGAAGGAAAACTGTTTTTT. The entire variable domain, with the rest obtained from reference TRBV19 and TRBJ1-4, is as follows: DGGITQSPKYLFRKEGQNVTLSCEQNLNHDAMYWYRQDPGQGLRLIYYSQIVNDFQKGDIAEGYSVSREKKESFPLTVTSAQKNPTAFYLCASNPGQWEGKLFFGSGTQLSVL.

The rearrangement links TRBV30 to TRBJ2-3; 9 positions match TRBD2. Germline trimming cut 2 bases from V and 6 bases from J; bases unmatched to any gene: 12. There are 16 residues in the CDR3. From germline, CDR1 is GTSNPN and CDR2 SVGIG (reference sequence). The CDR3 sequence is CAWSRAGGPSGDTQYF. CDR3 nucleotides: TGTGCCTGGAGTCGGGCGGGGGGGCCATCGGGCGATACGCAGTATTTT.

The genes are TRBV27 and TRBJ2-5; D gene unclear. Looked up from germline, CDR1 is MNHEY and CDR2 is SMNVEV (reference sequence). There are 13 residues in the CDR3. Trimming stripped 3 bases from V and 2 bases from J, with 7 bases between. CDR3 nucleotides: TGTGCCAGCAGTTTGTACCATCAAGAGACCCAGTACTTC. Protein sequence: CASSLYHQETQYF.

This chain links TRBV29-1 with TRBJ2-1; tentative D call: TRBD2 (7 bases). The V gene lost 6 bases and the J gene lost 4 bases, with 13 bases spanning the gap. This CDR3 contains 13 residues. Germline V gene lookup returns CDR1 SQVTM and CDR2 ANQGSEA. CDR3 DNA: TGCAGCGTGAACGGGGGGCCTTACAATGAGCAGTTCTTC. This translates into CSVNGGPYNEQFF.

The chain uses TRBV4-1 and TRBJ2-2; tentatively, D is TRBD2 (7 bases). This CDR3 region has 16 residues. Germline values: CDR1 MGHRA, CDR2 YSYEKL. Deletions cut 1 base from V and 2 bases from J, with 11 bases between. CDR3 in DNA: TGCGCCAGCAGCCAAGGCGGGGGCCTTAACACCGGGGAGCTGTTTTTT. Protein sequence: CASSQGGGLNTGELFF.

In this sample, this clone turned up once. CDR3 nucleotides: TGTGCCAGCAGCTATGGGCTAGGACGAGGAGAAGAGACCCAGTACTTC. This codes for CASSYGLGRGEETQYF. This chain uses TRBV11-2 with TRBJ2-5, with D uncertain. This CDR3 region has 16 residues. Germline assignment: CDR1 SGHAT and CDR2 FQNNGV. V was cut by 4 bases and J by 3 bases, with 18 bases left in between.

The rearrangement joins TRBV30 to TRBJ1-2; no reliable D call. Germline V gene data show CDR1 as GTSNPN and CDR2 as SVGIG (reference sequence). CDR3 size: 16 residues. The V end lost 5 bases, the J end lost 0 bases, and 19 bases lay between the germline ends. DNA for the CDR3: TGTGCCTGGTACCTATGGACGGGCAGATCTAACTATGGCTACACCTTC. Protein product: CAWYLWTGRSNYGYTF.

As for this clone: Other nucleotide sequences in the sample specify the same CDR3. V and J are TRBV6-5 and TRBJ2-1, with D unclear. Trimming stripped 2 bases from V and 7 bases from J, with 3 bases between. The CDR3 contains 11 residues. Germline CDR1 MNHEY, CDR2 SVGAGI. The CDR3 reads CASSYSNEQFF. The CDR3 nucleotides are TGTGCCAGCAGTTACAGTAATGAGCAGTTCTTC.

The CDR3 sequence is CASSQSGRMNTEAFF. CDR3 sequence (DNA): TGTGCCAGCAGCCAGTCGGGACGGATGAACACTGAAGCTTTCTTT. V and J are TRBV11-2 and TRBJ1-1; D is possibly TRBD1 (5 bases). Trimming left V 5 bases short and J 0 bases short, with 13 bases between. Germline CDR1 reads SGHAT; CDR2 reads FQNNGV. CDR3 length: 15 residues.

This clone has only one observation. The rearrangement uses TRBV5-4 and TRBJ2-1; no clear D. The CDR3 runs 12 residues. Germline V gene data show CDR1 as SGHNT and CDR2 as YYREEE (reference sequence). Trimming cost V 0 bases and J 10 bases, with 8 bases left between them. This CDR3 is CASSLGGPEQFF. In DNA, the CDR3 is TGTGCCAGCAGCTTGGGTGGACCCGAGCAGTTCTTC.

This clone has just one count. The gene calls are TRBV15 and TRBJ1-2; tentatively, D is TRBD1 (5 bases). The V gene lost 0 bases and the J gene lost 8 bases, with 16 bases spanning the gap. Germline V gene data show CDR1 as LNHNV and CDR2 as YYDKDF (reference sequence). The CDR3 is made up of 15 amino acids. The CDR3 is CATSRDALMGQGYTF. The CDR3, as DNA: TGTGCCACCAGCAGAGACGCCCTAATGGGGCAAGGCTACACCTTC.